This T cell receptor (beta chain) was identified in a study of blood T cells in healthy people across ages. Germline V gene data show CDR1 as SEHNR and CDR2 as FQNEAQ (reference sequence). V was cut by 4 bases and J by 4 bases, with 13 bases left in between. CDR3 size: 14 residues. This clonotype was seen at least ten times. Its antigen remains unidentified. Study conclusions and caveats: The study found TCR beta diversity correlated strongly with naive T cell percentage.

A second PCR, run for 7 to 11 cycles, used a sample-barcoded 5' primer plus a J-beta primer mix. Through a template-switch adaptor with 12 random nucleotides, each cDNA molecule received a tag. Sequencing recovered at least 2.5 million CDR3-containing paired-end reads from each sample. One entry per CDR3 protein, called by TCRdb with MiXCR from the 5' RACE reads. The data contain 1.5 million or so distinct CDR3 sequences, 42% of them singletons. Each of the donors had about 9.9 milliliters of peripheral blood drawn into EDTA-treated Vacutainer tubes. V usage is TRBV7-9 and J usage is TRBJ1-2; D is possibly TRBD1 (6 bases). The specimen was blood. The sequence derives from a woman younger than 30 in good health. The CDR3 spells CASSSVTGFYGYTF. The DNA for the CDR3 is TGTGCCAGCAGCTCGGTGACAGGATTCTATGGCTACACCTTC.